These 7 T cell receptor beta chains came from one sample sequenced in a study of blood T cells in healthy people across ages (dated by TCRdb to the mid-2010s). Library preparation was by 5' RACE. TCRdb names Illumina HiSeq 2500 as the instrument used. A second PCR of 7 to 11 cycles was performed with a sample-barcoded 5' primer and a J-beta primer mix. TCRdb handled the public reads itself, with Q25 trimming in fastp and clone calling in MiXCR, and kept productive beta chains. Rows with a matching CDR3 protein are joined into one entry that keeps the most common DNA and genes. Here the sample has about 800,000 distinct CDR3 sequences; 58% occur a single time. The ten top clones hold 20% to 25% of the sample. The sample taken for sequencing was blood. The receptors here all came from a man under 40 in good health.

The chain has TRBV7-9 and TRBJ2-7; 8 bases map to TRBD1. CDR3 size: 14 residues. CDR1 and CDR2 (germline): SEHNR, FQNEAQ (reference sequence). Germline trimming cut 4 bases from V and 7 bases from J; bases unmatched to any gene: 9. In DNA, the CDR3 is TGTGCCAGCAGCTCCAGACAGGGGCGGAGTGAGCAGTACTTC. It codes for CASSSRQGRSEQYF.

V gene TRBV5-1 combines with J gene TRBJ2-1; D is ambiguous. Trimming removed 0 bases at V and 6 bases at J, with 7 bases between. The germline V gene encodes CDR1 SGHRS and CDR2 YFSETQ. The CDR3 is 13 residues long. CDR3 residues: CASSLGPSNEQFF. DNA for the CDR3: TGCGCCAGCAGCTTGGGGCCCAGCAATGAGCAGTTCTTC.

This clonotype has just a few counts. V and J are TRBV4-1 and TRBJ2-4; D perhaps matches TRBD1 (6 bases). The germline V gene has CDR1 MGHRA and CDR2 YSYEKL. The CDR3 covers 15 residues. V lost 5 bases, J lost 9 bases, and 20 bases lay in between. CDR3 in amino acids: CASSKDSGLVGIQYF. CDR3 bases: TGCGCCAGCAGCAAGGACAGCGGCCTTGTGGGCATTCAGTACTTC.

The chain is built from TRBV18 and TRBJ2-5; D possibly corresponds to TRBD2 (6 bases). The germline V gene encodes CDR1 KGHSH and CDR2 LQKENI. Trimming stripped 8 bases from V and 4 bases from J, with 11 bases between. The CDR3 is 12 residues long. This CDR3 is CASAGTGETQYF. CDR3 nucleotides: TGTGCCAGCGCCGGGACTGGAGAGACCCAGTACTTC.

This clonotype was counted between two and nine times. The gene calls are TRBV10-3 and TRBJ2-1; 10 bases match TRBD1. V lost 5 bases to trimming and J lost 7 bases; unmatched junction nucleotides: 2. Germline V lookup: CDR1 ENHRY, CDR2 SYGVKD. This CDR3 has 13 amino acids. The CDR3 spells CAISLGQGNEQFF. DNA for the CDR3: TGTGCCATCAGTTTGGGACAGGGGAATGAGCAGTTCTTC.

The chain carries TRBV2 and TRBJ1-6, with D tentatively TRBD1 (6 bases). V was cut by 11 bases and J by 9 bases, with 17 bases left in between. CDR3 length: 13 amino acids. Germline V gene data show CDR1 as SNHLY and CDR2 as FYNNEI. In nucleotides, the CDR3 is TGTGCCGCACACCGGGACATGCGTTCACCCCTCCACTTT. Its protein is CAAHRDMRSPLHF. Full variable domain (rest looked up from reference TRBV2 and TRBJ1-6): EPEVTQTPSHQVTQMGQEVILRCVPISNHLYFYWYRQILGQKVEFLVSFYNNEISEKSEIFDDQFSVERPDGSNFTLKIRSTKLEDSAMYFCAAHRDMRSPLHFGNGTRLTVT.

The count of this clonotype is one. The V and J genes are TRBV5-1 and TRBJ1-2; 9 bases are a match to TRBD1. The ends lost 4 bases at V and 7 bases at J; junction bases unmatched: 11. The CDR3 is 15 residues long. CDR1 and CDR2 from the germline V gene are SGHRS and YFSETQ. The CDR3 reads CASSDTGQGRSGYTF. The CDR3, as DNA: TGCGCCAGCAGCGACACTGGACAGGGGAGGAGTGGCTACACCTTC.